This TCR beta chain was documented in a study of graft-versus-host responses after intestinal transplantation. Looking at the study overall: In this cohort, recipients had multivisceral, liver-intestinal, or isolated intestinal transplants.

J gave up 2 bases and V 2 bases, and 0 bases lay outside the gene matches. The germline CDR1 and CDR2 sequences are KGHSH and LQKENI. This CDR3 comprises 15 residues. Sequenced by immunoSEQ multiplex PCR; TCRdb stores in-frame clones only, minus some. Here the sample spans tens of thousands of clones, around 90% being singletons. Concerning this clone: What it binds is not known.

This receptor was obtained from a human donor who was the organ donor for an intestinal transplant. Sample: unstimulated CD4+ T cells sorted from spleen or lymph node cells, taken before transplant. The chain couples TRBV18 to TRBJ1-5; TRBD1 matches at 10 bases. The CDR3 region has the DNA TGTGCCAGCTCACCAGGGACAGGGGGCAATCAGCCCCAGCATTTT. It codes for CASSPGTGGNQPQHF.